A single sample is the source of the 16 T cell receptor beta chains below, sequenced in a study of blood T cell repertoires in COVID-19. Method: immunoSEQ multiplex PCR; TCRdb's copy keeps in-frame clones and lacks some. This table has 200,000 to 250,000 clones, around 86% appearing once. The sample consisted of peripheral blood. The receptors come from a human donor in a cohort sampled during active COVID-19.

The genes are TRBV27 and TRBJ2-1; 8 bases map to TRBD2. The J segment lost 1 base and the V segment lost 4 bases, leaving 3 bases of the junction unmatched. This CDR3 region has 15 residues. Germline CDR1 is MNHEY and CDR2 is SMNVEV (reference sequence). The CDR3 loop is CASSSGGFSYNEQFF. The CDR3 nucleotides read TGTGCCAGCAGTTCGGGGGGGTTTTCCTACAATGAGCAGTTCTTC.

V and J are TRBV5-1 and TRBJ1-1, with D possibly matching TRBD1 (6 bases). CDR1 SGHRS and CDR2 YFSETQ come from the germline V gene. The CDR3 is 14 amino acids. Trimming took off 3 bases at V and 1 base at J, with 10 bases between the two ends. The CDR3 DNA reads TGCGCCAGCAGCTCAAGGACAGCGAACACTGAAGCTTTCTTT. This gives the protein CASSSRTANTEAFF.

Worth noting for this clone: Other DNA sequences in the same sample also yield this CDR3. The chain links TRBV9 to TRBJ2-7; TRBD2 aligns across 7 bases. V shed 0 bases and J 6 bases; nucleotides not matched to a gene: 3. This CDR3 is built from 13 residues. The germline gives CDR1 SGDLS, CDR2 YYNGEE. In DNA form, the CDR3 reads TGTGCCAGCAGCGTAGGCGGGAGATCCGAGCAGTACTTC. It is translated as CASSVGGRSEQYF.

The J gene is TRBJ1-3, the V gene TRBV5-6, with D maybe TRBD1 (6 bases). V lost 4 bases and J 3 bases, leaving 11 bases between the germline ends. Germline CDR1 is SGHDT and CDR2 is YYEEEE. The CDR3 consists of 14 residues. The CDR3 reads CASSGQGLGNTIYF. The CDR3 DNA reads as TGTGCCAGCAGCGGCCAGGGGCTTGGAAACACCATATATTTT.

The chain couples TRBV11-2 to TRBJ1-2, with D hard to call. The CDR3 has 13 residues. In germline, CDR1 is SGHAT, CDR2 FQNNGV. Trimming shortened V by 1 base and J by 8 bases, and 11 bases separated the two germline ends. DNA of the CDR3: TGTGCCAGCAGCTTAGCCAGCGGGGTCGGCTACACCTTC. It specifies CASSLASGVGYTF.

The chain combines TRBV4-3 with TRBJ2-7; 9 bases align to TRBD1. This CDR3 has 15 amino acids. Looked up from germline, CDR1 is LGHNA and CDR2 is YSLEER. The J segment lost 4 bases and the V segment lost 1 base, leaving 5 bases of the junction unmatched. CDR3 region: CASSQADRGTYEQYF. CDR3 sequence (DNA): TGCGCCAGCAGCCAAGCTGACAGGGGGACTTACGAGCAGTACTTC.

The chain combines TRBV7-9 with TRBJ1-6, with a possible D match to TRBD1 (6 bases). The CDR3 length is 16 residues. Between the trimmed V and J ends, which lost 3 bases and 7 bases, there was a span of 16 bases. The germline V gene has CDR1 SEHNR and CDR2 FQNEAQ (reference sequence). CDR3 amino acids: CASSFLQGLKNSPLHF. In DNA form, the CDR3 reads TGTGCCAGCAGCTTCCTACAGGGTTTGAAGAATTCACCCCTCCACTTT.

The CDR3, as DNA: TGTGCCGCACGGCGAGTGGGCGTCCAAGAGACCCAGTACTTC. This encodes CAARRVGVQETQYF. The chain joins TRBV6-6 to TRBJ2-5; D unresolved. CDR3 size: 14 residues. Germline loops: CDR1 MNHNY, CDR2 SVGAGI (reference sequence). Trimming shortened V by 11 bases and J by 1 base, and 17 bases separated the two germline ends.

The V call is TRBV27, the J call TRBJ2-1; 13 bases are a match to TRBD2. Per the germline V gene, CDR1 is MNHEY and CDR2 is SMNVEV (reference sequence). With 6 bases clipped from V and 0 bases from J, the junction kept 17 bases outside the gene matches. This CDR3 contains 21 residues. CDR3 region: CASSHPIQLLAGGSSYNEQFF. CDR3 nucleotide sequence: TGTGCCAGCAGCCACCCTATACAACTACTAGCGGGAGGGTCCTCCTACAATGAGCAGTTCTTC.

V is TRBV18 and J is TRBJ2-5, with 9 bases identical to TRBD1. Germline V gene data show CDR1 as KGHSH and CDR2 as LQKENI. This CDR3 contains 15 residues. The V gene end was trimmed by 3 bases and the J gene end by 4 bases; junction bases not matched to a gene: 6. CDR3 bases: TGTGCCAGCTCACCTGGGACAGGGATGATAGAGACCCAGTACTTC. It codes for CASSPGTGMIETQYF.

This clone was seen only a few times. The chain employs TRBV7-2 and TRBJ2-7, with 7 bases matching TRBD1. Looked up from germline, CDR1 is SGHTA and CDR2 is FQGNSA. This CDR3 is built from 15 residues. The ends lost 3 bases at V and 2 bases at J; junction bases unmatched: 7. The CDR3 spells CASSFRQGQPYEQYF. The DNA of the CDR3 is TGTGCCAGCAGCTTTCGACAGGGACAGCCCTACGAGCAGTACTTC.

This chain connects TRBV4-3 to TRBJ1-1; possible D gene TRBD1, 5 bases. Germline values: CDR1 LGHNA, CDR2 YSLEER. The CDR3 loop spans 12 amino acids. The germline V and J ends were trimmed by 5 bases and 9 bases, with 13 bases remaining between them. The CDR3 loop is CASSWGGGQAFF. The CDR3 region has the DNA TGCGCCAGCAGCTGGGGGGGAGGGCAAGCTTTCTTT.

V gene TRBV5-5 combines with J gene TRBJ2-7; 7 nucleotides align to TRBD2. The CDR3 consists of 15 residues. Germline V gives CDR1 SGHKS, CDR2 YYEKEE (reference sequence). V lost 5 bases to trimming and J lost 3 bases; unmatched junction nucleotides: 11. Written as DNA, the CDR3 is TGTGCCAGCAGGACCGGGACTATACCGGTCTACGAGCAGTACTTC. Amino acids: CASRTGTIPVYEQYF.

V gene TRBV5-5 combines with J gene TRBJ1-2; D is unresolved. CDR3 length equals 13 residues. Germline V CDR1 and CDR2: SGHKS, YYEKEE (reference sequence). V lost 2 bases to trimming and J lost 6 bases, with 11 bases between them. CDR3 loop: CASSFLDRDGYTF. CDR3 bases: TGTGCCAGCAGCTTTTTGGATCGGGATGGCTACACCTTC.

This clone was seen a handful of times. The chain is built from TRBV28 and TRBJ1-1; D is undetermined. V gave up 6 bases and J gave up 8 bases, with 16 bases separating them. The CDR3 contains 13 residues. CDR1 and CDR2 from the germline V gene are MDHEN and SYDVKM. The CDR3 here is CASSPLASIEAFF. In DNA form, the CDR3 reads TGTGCCAGCAGCCCCCTTGCGTCCATAGAAGCTTTCTTT.

The V and J genes are TRBV6-4 and TRBJ2-2; D may be TRBD2 (5 bases). CDR1 and CDR2 from the germline V gene are MRHNA and SNTAGT. This CDR3 contains 16 residues. V lost 0 bases, J lost 4 bases, and 12 bases lay in between. This CDR3 is CASSDSLGSGTGELFF. CDR3 coding DNA: TGTGCCAGCAGTGACTCGTTGGGGAGTGGCACCGGGGAGCTGTTTTTT.